This T cell receptor beta chain was sequenced during a study of blood T cell repertoires in COVID-19. About the study: The study drew acute and convalescent COVID-19 samples from the United States, Italy and Spain. PBMCs, B-cell-depleted T cells, or T cells provided the cDNA or gDNA that made up the material.

J lost 9 bases, V lost 4 bases, and 7 bases had no gene match. This CDR3 spans 14 amino acids. Germline assignment: CDR1 LNHDA and CDR2 SQIVND (reference sequence). Under the authors' procedure: Estimation of nucleated cell counts relied on the amplification of reference gene primers. Method: immunoSEQ multiplex PCR; TCRdb's copy keeps in-frame clones and lacks some. The V and J calls and clone size were taken over from that table, and D and trimming were inferred from the DNA. Of 300,000 to 400,000 clones listed, about 87% are singletons. One Seattle source followed patients from active infection through their disease course.

The V call is TRBV19, the J call TRBJ2-1; 9 bases map to TRBD1. This sequence originates from a man aged 30-40 years with COVID-19, enrolled during active disease. Sequencing was done on a sample of peripheral blood. The CDR3 loop is CASSTVTGGPEQFF. The CDR3 DNA sequence: TGTGCCAGTAGTACCGTGACAGGGGGGCCTGAGCAGTTCTTC.